One and the same sample provided the 31 T cell receptor beta chains below, sequenced in a study of T cells expressing NK-cell markers. TCRdb re-analyzed the 5' RACE reads; it lists each CDR3 protein once, without DNA. In total, the table holds roughly 380,000 distinct CDR3 sequences. Sequencing was performed on blood T cells: a sorted CD56 or NKG2C T cell subset, CD4+ or CD8+ T cells, or bulk PBMC T cells (not recorded which). Receptors were obtained from a man aged 18-70 years in good health.

The chain is built from TRBV6-1 and TRBJ2-1; TCRdb names TRBD1, which stays unverified in the absence of DNA. The CDR3 extends over 14 amino acids. Germline V gives CDR1 MNHNS, CDR2 SASEGT. CDR3 region: CASSWQGGNNEQFF.

CDR3: CAWKPFGNEQFF. This chain joins TRBV30 and TRBJ2-1. The germline CDR1 and CDR2 sequences are GTSNPN and SVGIG (reference sequence). The CDR3 length is 12 residues. The whole variable domain, filled in from reference TRBV30 and TRBJ2-1, reads SQTIHQWPATLVQPVGSPLSLECTVEGTSNPNLYWYRQAAGRGLQLLFYSVGIGQISSEVPQNLSASRPQDRQFILSSKKLLLSDSGFYLCAWKPFGNEQFFGPGTRLTVL.

The chain joins TRBV7-8 to TRBJ1-1. The CDR3 runs 15 residues. Germline V gene data show CDR1 as SGHVS and CDR2 as FQNEAQ. The CDR3 loop reads CASSLVVWGNSEAFF.

The chain joins TRBV4-2 to TRBJ2-7; TCRdb proposes TRBD2, but this gene call is untestable without DNA. The germline V gene has CDR1 LGHNA and CDR2 YNFKEQ. CDR3 length equals 17 residues. CDR3 sequence reads: CASSQESFSGGPYEQYF.

The chain is built from TRBV5-1 and TRBJ1-1; TCRdb proposes TRBD1, but this gene call is untestable without DNA. This CDR3 region has 12 residues. Germline lookup yields CDR1 SGHRS and CDR2 YFSETQ. Here the CDR3 reads CASSSGGTEAFF. Complete variable domain (other parts from reference TRBV5-1 and TRBJ1-1): KAGVTQTPRYLIKTRGQQVTLSCSPISGHRSVSWYQQTPGQGLQFLFEYFSETQRNKGNFPGRFSGRQFSNSRSEMNVSTLELGDSALYLCASSSGGTEAFFGQGTRLTVV.

The V gene is TRBV12-3 or TRBV12-4, the J gene TRBJ1-6; as DNA is missing, the TRBD1 call by TCRdb cannot be tested. The CDR3 has 16 amino acids. The CDR3 sequence: CASSFSTGGSYSPLHF.

V usage is TRBV3-1 and J usage is TRBJ2-2; TCRdb names TRBD1, which stays unverified in the absence of DNA. The CDR3 length is 16 residues. Per the germline V gene, CDR1 is LGHDT and CDR2 is YNNKEL (reference sequence). The chain's CDR3 is CASSQGNYRVTGELFF.

This sequence joins TRBV2 and TRBJ2-5; TCRdb's D call of TRBD1 is untestable without DNA. Germline loops: CDR1 SNHLY, CDR2 FYNNEI. The CDR3 contains 16 residues. The chain's CDR3 is CASSGNTGDPGGTQYF.

V is TRBV4-2 and J is TRBJ1-2; there is no DNA to check the TCRdb D call of TRBD1. Germline V CDR1 and CDR2: LGHNA, YNFKEQ. The CDR3 is 16 residues long. The chain's CDR3 is CASSHPAGPGGYGYTF.

The V call is TRBV7-2, the J call TRBJ1-5; TCRdb reports TRBD1, a call that lacks DNA to check it against. The CDR3 is 13 residues long. Germline CDR1 reads SGHTA; CDR2 reads FQGNSA. The CDR3 here is CASSLDPGRPQHF.

CDR3 amino acids: CSVEDLGSYNEQFF. V and J are TRBV29-1 and TRBJ2-1. The CDR3 is 14 residues long. Germline V gene data show CDR1 as SQVTM and CDR2 as ANQGSEA.

The chain is built from TRBV3-1 and TRBJ2-2; no DNA is available, so the TRBD1 call from TCRdb remains unchecked. The V gene's germline CDR1 is LGHDT and CDR2 YNNKEL (reference sequence). The CDR3 totals 13 residues. CDR3 residues: CASSQGRTGELFF.

CDR3 protein: CTTGRQPPYNEQFF. The chain is built from TRBV29-1 and TRBJ2-1; TCRdb names TRBD1, which stays unverified in the absence of DNA. This CDR3 contains 14 residues. Germline values: CDR1 SQVTM, CDR2 ANQGSEA.

V and J are TRBV7-2 and TRBJ2-1; as DNA is missing, the TRBD2 call by TCRdb cannot be tested. The CDR3 is 16 amino acids. Germline CDR1 SGHTA, CDR2 FQGNSA. CDR3 sequence: CASSSTGTSGGNEQFF.

The CDR3: CASSFDRSFSSGANVLTF. The V call is TRBV11-2, the J call TRBJ2-6. The germline V gene has CDR1 SGHAT and CDR2 FQNNGV. The CDR3 sequence is 18 residues long.

The chain carries TRBV20-1 and TRBJ1-1; TCRdb returns TRBD1, unconfirmable since there is no DNA. CDR3 length: 15 amino acids. CDR1 DFQATT and CDR2 SNEGSKA come from the germline V gene (reference sequence). This chain's CDR3 is CSARDPRGGAEWAFF.

The rearrangement links TRBV5-6 to TRBJ2-6; without DNA, the TCRdb call of TRBD2 cannot be checked. Germline loops: CDR1 SGHDT, CDR2 YYEEEE. The CDR3 extends over 19 amino acids. The CDR3: CASRRRTSGGTSGANVLTF.

V gene TRBV6-5 combines with J gene TRBJ1-5; TCRdb lists TRBD1, though no DNA is available to test this call. Germline lookup yields CDR1 MNHEY and CDR2 SVGAGI. The CDR3 is made up of 17 amino acids. CDR3 loop: CASSYSTTDSLGQPQHF.

Here the CDR3 reads CASSQDRGGRTGELFF. The chain couples TRBV14 to TRBJ2-2; the TRBD2 assignment by TCRdb is unverifiable without DNA. Germline V lookup: CDR1 SGHDN, CDR2 FVKESK. This CDR3 has 16 amino acids.

The genes are TRBV12-3 or TRBV12-4 and TRBJ2-3; the TCRdb call, TRBD2, lacks DNA for checking. The CDR3 spans 12 residues. CDR3 amino acids: CASSRTRDTQYF.

This rearrangement joins TRBV6-1 to TRBJ2-1; TCRdb proposes TRBD2, but this gene call is untestable without DNA. The CDR3 has 16 residues. In germline, CDR1 is MNHNS, CDR2 SASEGT. The CDR3 protein is CASSPQLRGGPNEQFF.

The chain combines TRBV30 with TRBJ1-2; TCRdb proposes TRBD1, but this gene call is untestable without DNA. Germline V gene sequence: CDR1 GTSNPN, CDR2 SVGIG (reference sequence). The CDR3 has 13 residues. This chain's CDR3 is CSWNSGGDYGYTF. The whole variable domain, filled in from reference TRBV30 and TRBJ1-2, reads SQTIHQWPATLVQPVGSPLSLECTVEGTSNPNLYWYRQAAGRGLQLLFYSVGIGQISSEVPQNLSASRPQDRQFILSSKKLLLSDSGFYLCSWNSGGDYGYTFGSGTRLTVV.

This chain uses TRBV20-1 with TRBJ2-1; as DNA is missing, the TRBD1 call by TCRdb cannot be tested. The germline V gene encodes CDR1 DFQATT and CDR2 SNEGSKA (reference sequence). CDR3 length: 13 amino acids. Here the CDR3 reads CSAVTGQSLEQFF.

The chain couples TRBV12-3 or TRBV12-4 to TRBJ1-2; TCRdb outputs TRBD1, but without DNA this stays unchecked. The CDR3 is 15 residues long. This CDR3 reads CASTRGTGAYGGYTF.

The chain is built from TRBV6-4 and TRBJ1-6; no DNA is available, so the TRBD1 call from TCRdb remains unchecked. The V gene's germline CDR1 is MRHNA and CDR2 SNTAGT. The CDR3 runs 13 residues. CDR3 loop: CASSDLRGSPLHF.

V gene TRBV12-3 or TRBV12-4 combines with J gene TRBJ2-6; TCRdb names TRBD1, which stays unverified in the absence of DNA. The CDR3 is made up of 16 amino acids. The CDR3 loop is CASSPDRVAGANVLTF.

V is TRBV27 and J is TRBJ2-3. The germline CDR1 and CDR2 sequences are MNHEY and SMNVEV (reference sequence). The CDR3 loop spans 15 amino acids. The CDR3 here is CASSLRGLNTDTQYF.

This chain links TRBV2 with TRBJ2-5; TCRdb calls TRBD2, which cannot be checked without DNA. CDR1 is SNHLY, CDR2 FYNNEI, per germline. This CDR3 comprises 14 residues. The CDR3 sequence is CASSERRGQETQYF.

This sequence joins TRBV12-3 or TRBV12-4 and TRBJ2-2; TCRdb picks TRBD1, but there is no DNA to check that call. This CDR3 spans 15 amino acids. The CDR3: CASSARGAQAGELFF.

The chain employs TRBV12-3 or TRBV12-4 and TRBJ1-5; TCRdb proposes TRBD1, but this gene call is untestable without DNA. The CDR3 is 16 residues long. The CDR3 here is CASRPGTGLSNQPQHF.

This rearrangement joins TRBV7-9 to TRBJ2-1; TCRdb returns TRBD1, unconfirmable since there is no DNA. Germline loops: CDR1 SEHNR, CDR2 FQNEAQ (reference sequence). There are 15 residues in the CDR3. CDR3 region: CASSFRTGDHNEQFF.